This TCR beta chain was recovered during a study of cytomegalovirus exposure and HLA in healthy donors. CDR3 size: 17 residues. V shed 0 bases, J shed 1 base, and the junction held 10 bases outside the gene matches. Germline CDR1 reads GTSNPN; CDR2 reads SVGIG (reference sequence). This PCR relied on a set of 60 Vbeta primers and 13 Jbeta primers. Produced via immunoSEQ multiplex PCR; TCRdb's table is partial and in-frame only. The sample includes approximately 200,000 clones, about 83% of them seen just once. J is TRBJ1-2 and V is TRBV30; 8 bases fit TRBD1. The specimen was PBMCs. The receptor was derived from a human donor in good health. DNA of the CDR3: TGTGCCTGGAGTGTATTTGGGCTGACAGGGGATAACTATGGCTACACCTTC. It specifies CAWSVFGLTGDNYGYTF. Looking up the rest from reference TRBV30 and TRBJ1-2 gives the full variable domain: SQTIHQWPATLVQPVGSPLSLECTVEGTSNPNLYWYRQAAGRGLQLLFYSVGIGQISSEVPQNLSASRPQDRQFILSSKKLLLSDSGFYLCAWSVFGLTGDNYGYTFGSGTRLTVV.